This entry features one T cell receptor beta chain sequence. The antigen is not known. Relative to the germline gene, one junction end is altered; a read error may explain this. The data stem from a study of response to subunit inactivated influenza vaccine. Overall study findings and caveats: Authors suggested seasonal influenza vaccinations each recruit few new T cells.

MiXCR was run by TCRdb on the RT-PCR reads, yielding one entry per CDR3 protein. The sample yields more than 700,000 distinct CDR3 sequences, 21% seen once. The CDR3 covers 14 residues. The gene calls are TRBV12-3 or TRBV12-4 and TRBJ1-4; possible D gene TRBD1, 5 bases. The TCR comes from a man aged 45-60 years who received an inactivated influenza vaccine. The specimen comprised PBMCs from blood, sampled roughly 5 days after vaccination. DNA of the CDR3: TGTGCCAGCGGCCCGGGACTCCTTAATGAAGAACTGTTTTTT. The encoded protein is CASGPGLLNEELFF.